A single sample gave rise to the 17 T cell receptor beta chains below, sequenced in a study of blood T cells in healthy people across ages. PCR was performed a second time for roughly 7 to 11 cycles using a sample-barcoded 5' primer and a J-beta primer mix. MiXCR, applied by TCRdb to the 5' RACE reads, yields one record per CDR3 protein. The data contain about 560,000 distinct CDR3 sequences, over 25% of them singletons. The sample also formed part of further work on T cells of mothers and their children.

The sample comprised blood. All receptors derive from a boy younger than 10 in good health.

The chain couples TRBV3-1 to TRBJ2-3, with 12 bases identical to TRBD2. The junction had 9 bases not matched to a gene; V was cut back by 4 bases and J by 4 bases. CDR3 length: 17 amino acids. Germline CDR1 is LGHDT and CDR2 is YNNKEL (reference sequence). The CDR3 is CASSPHLTSGGADTQYF. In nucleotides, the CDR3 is TGTGCCAGCAGCCCCCACCTGACTAGCGGGGGTGCAGATACGCAGTATTTT.

The CDR3 here is CSARYGGSYEQYF. CDR3 DNA sequence: TGCAGTGCTAGGTACGGGGGCAGCTACGAGCAGTACTTC. The genes are TRBV20-1 and TRBJ2-7; D tentatively fits TRBD1 or TRBD2 (6 bases each). The CDR3 is 13 amino acids. V dropped 3 bases and J dropped 3 bases, with 12 bases sitting between them. The germline V gene has CDR1 DFQATT and CDR2 SNEGSKA (reference sequence).

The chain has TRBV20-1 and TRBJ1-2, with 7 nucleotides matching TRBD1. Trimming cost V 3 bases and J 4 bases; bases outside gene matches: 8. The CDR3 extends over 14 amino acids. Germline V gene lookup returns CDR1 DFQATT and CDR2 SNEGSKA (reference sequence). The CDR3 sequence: CSASRGDSIYGYTF. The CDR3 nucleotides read TGCAGTGCTAGTCGGGGGGACAGCATCTATGGCTACACCTTC.

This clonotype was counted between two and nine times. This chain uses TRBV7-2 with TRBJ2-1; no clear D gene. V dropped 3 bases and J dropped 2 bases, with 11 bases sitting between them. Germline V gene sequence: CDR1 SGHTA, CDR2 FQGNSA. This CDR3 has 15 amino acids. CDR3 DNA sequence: TGTGCCAGCAGCTTTGGCCACGACCCCTACAATGAGCAGTTCTTC. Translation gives CASSFGHDPYNEQFF.

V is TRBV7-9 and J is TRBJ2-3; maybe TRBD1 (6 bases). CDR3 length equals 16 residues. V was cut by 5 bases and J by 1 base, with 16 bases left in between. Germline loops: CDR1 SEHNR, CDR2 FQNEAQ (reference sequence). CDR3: CASSLLQGSRTDTQYF. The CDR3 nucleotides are TGTGCCAGCAGCCTTCTACAGGGTTCACGCACAGATACGCAGTATTTT. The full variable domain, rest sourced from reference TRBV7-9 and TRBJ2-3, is DTGVSQNPRHKITKRGQNVTFRCDPISEHNRLYWYRQTLGQGPEFLTYFQNEAQLEKSRLLSDRFSAERPKGSFSTLEIQRTEQGDSAMYLCASSLLQGSRTDTQYFGPGTRLTVL.

The CDR3 coding sequence is TGTGCCATCAGTGTTTACGGGGACCGGAGCACAGATACGCAGTATTTT. It is translated as CAISVYGDRSTDTQYF. The chain uses TRBV10-3 and TRBJ2-3; possibly TRBD1 or TRBD2 for D (5 bases each). CDR3 length equals 16 residues. The V end lost 4 bases, the J end lost 0 bases, and 14 bases lay between the germline ends. The V gene's germline CDR1 is ENHRY and CDR2 SYGVKD.

CDR3 region: CASTPSGGDQETQYF. As DNA, the CDR3 is TGCGCCAGCACCCCTAGCGGGGGCGATCAAGAGACCCAGTACTTC. J is TRBJ2-5 and V is TRBV5-1, with 10 bases aligning to TRBD2. The CDR3 covers 15 residues. J was trimmed by 2 bases and V by 6 bases; bases with no gene match: 7. Germline V gene lookup returns CDR1 SGHRS and CDR2 YFSETQ.

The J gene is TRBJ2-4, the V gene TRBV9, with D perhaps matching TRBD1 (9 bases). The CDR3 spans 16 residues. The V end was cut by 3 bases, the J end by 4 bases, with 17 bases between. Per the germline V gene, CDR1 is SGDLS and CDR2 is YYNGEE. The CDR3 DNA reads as TGTGCCAGCAGCGCCCGGGGGGGGACAGGGAAAAACATTCAGTACTTC. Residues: CASSARGGTGKNIQYF.

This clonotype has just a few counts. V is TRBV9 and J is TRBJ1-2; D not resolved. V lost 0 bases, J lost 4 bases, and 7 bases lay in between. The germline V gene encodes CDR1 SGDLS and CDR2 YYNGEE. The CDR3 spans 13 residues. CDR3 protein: CASSVVQRYGYTF. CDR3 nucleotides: TGTGCCAGCAGCGTAGTACAGCGCTATGGCTACACCTTC. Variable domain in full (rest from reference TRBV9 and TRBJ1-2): DSGVTQTPKHLITATGQRVTLRCSPRSGDLSVYWYQQSLDQGLQFLIQYYNGEERAKGNILERFSAQQFPDLHSELNLSSLELGDSALYFCASSVVQRYGYTFGSGTRLTVV.

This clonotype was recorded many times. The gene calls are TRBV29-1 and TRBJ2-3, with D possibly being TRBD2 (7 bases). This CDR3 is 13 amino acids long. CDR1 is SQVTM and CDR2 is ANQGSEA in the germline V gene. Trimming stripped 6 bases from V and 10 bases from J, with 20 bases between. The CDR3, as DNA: TGCAGCGTACATTCGAACAGGGAGGGTCCGCAGTATTTT. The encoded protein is CSVHSNREGPQYF.

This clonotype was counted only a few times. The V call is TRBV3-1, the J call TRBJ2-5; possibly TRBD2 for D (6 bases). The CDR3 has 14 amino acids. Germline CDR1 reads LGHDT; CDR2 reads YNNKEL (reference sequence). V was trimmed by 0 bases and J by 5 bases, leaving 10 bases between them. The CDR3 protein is CASSQDSSAETQYF. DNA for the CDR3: TGTGCCAGCAGCCAAGATTCTAGCGCGGAGACCCAGTACTTC.

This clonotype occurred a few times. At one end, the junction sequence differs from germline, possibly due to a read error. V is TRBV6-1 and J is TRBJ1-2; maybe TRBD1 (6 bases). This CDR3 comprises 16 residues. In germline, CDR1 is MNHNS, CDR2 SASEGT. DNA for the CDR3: TGTGCCAGCCATTCTCCGGGACAACATCCTAAGTATGGCTACACCTTC. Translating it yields CASHSPGQHPKYGYTF.

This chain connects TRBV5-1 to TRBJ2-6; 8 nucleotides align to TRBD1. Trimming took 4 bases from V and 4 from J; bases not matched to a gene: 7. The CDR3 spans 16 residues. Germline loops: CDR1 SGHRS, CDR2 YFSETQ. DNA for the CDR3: TGCGCCAGCAGCGAAGGACAGGGCTCCGGGGCCAACGTCCTGACTTTC. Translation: CASSEGQGSGANVLTF.

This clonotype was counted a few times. The CDR3 nucleotides read TGTGCCAGCAGCCCTCCCGGGACGGGGAGATTCAATGAGCAGTTCTTC. Translation: CASSPPGTGRFNEQFF. This rearrangement joins TRBV7-7 to TRBJ2-1; perhaps D is TRBD1 or TRBD2 (5 bases each). Germline CDR1 is SSHAT and CDR2 is FNYEAQ (reference sequence). V was shortened by 5 bases and J by 6 bases, with 20 bases between the two germline ends. The CDR3 consists of 16 residues.

In DNA, the CDR3 is TGTGCCAGCAGCTTAGAACCGGGGGGGACCTACAATGAGCAGTTCTTC. This encodes CASSLEPGGTYNEQFF. V gene TRBV7-2 combines with J gene TRBJ2-1; 8 positions match TRBD2. CDR1 SGHTA and CDR2 FQGNSA come from the germline V gene. CDR3 size: 16 residues. V trimming: 1 base; J trimming: 2 bases; junction bases outside the gene matches: 4.

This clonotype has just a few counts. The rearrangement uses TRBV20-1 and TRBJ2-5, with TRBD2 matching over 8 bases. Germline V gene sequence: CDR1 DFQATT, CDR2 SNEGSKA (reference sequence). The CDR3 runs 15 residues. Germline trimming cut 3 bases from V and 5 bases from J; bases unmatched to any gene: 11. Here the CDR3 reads CSARSREGIGETQYF. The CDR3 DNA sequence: TGCAGTGCTAGGTCCCGGGAGGGAATCGGGGAGACCCAGTACTTC.

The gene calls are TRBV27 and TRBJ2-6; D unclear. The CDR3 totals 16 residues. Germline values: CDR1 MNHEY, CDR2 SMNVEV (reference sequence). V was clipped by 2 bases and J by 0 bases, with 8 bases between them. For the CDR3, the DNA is TGTGCCAGCAGTTTAAATATTGTCTCTGGGGCCAACGTCCTGACTTTC. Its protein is CASSLNIVSGANVLTF.